Below, one T cell receptor beta chain is given with its context. This clonotype was detected many times. The specificity of this receptor is unknown. The record has no base qualities; no much larger clone is one base away. This sample stems from a study of regulatory T cells in long-lasting Graves disease (dated by TCRdb to 2020 to 2022). General notes on the study: Antithyroid drugs had been taken for less than 3 months by newly diagnosed Graves' disease patients. Peripheral blood TCR sequencing and RNA sequencing compared persistent Graves' disease patients with newly diagnosed Graves' disease patients. The study took place in China and was registered as a clinical trial. A total of roughly 35 samples underwent TCR sequencing: around 13 from persistent and around 20 from newly diagnosed Graves' disease patients.

V lost 7 bases and J lost 1 base; the stretch between them is 11 bases long. For CDR1 and CDR2, the germline V gene lists MDHEN and SYDVKM. The cysteine opens and the phenylalanine closes a CDR3 of 14 amino acids. Only the CDR3 part of the read is kept: 42 bases, read in frame from the first base. General conclusions and limits of the study: The authors acknowledged the small sample size as a limitation that may reduce accuracy. Patients with persistent disease shared more public clonotypes (approximately 2,500) than newly diagnosed patients did (more than 900). Sequencing and analysis were restricted to the TCR beta chain. Persistent disease showed preferential use of TRBV28, TRBJ1-2 and TRBJ2-5, whereas newly diagnosed disease favored TRBV20-1 and TRBJ2-1. Peripheral blood alone was examined, since thyroid tissue, which constituted the primary lesion, could not be accessed. Lower TCR Shannon entropy and fewer highly expanded clones were observed in persistent Graves' disease patients than in newly diagnosed patients, which suggested clonal expansion.

The method behind the library was multiplex PCR. Sequencing instrument: Illumina HiSeq 4000. TCR beta libraries were built with iRepertoire HTBI primers and Arm-PCR amplification of CDR3 regions. PCR products were gel purified before sequencing. In the original analysis: Across samples, 62 TRBV and 13 to 15 TRBJ segments were identified and used for gene usage analysis of CDR3 amino acid clonotypes. Filtered high-quality paired reads were merged into contigs using COPE and FqMerger. BLAST was used to align contigs to IMGT TRBV, TRBD and TRBJ reference genes, with CDR3 defined following IMGT. Any clonotype with a frequency above 0.1% was classified as a highly expanded clone. Repertoire diversity was measured by Shannon entropy, and V-J evenness by the Gini coefficient. Clonotypes shared by more than one individual were considered public. The public reads were quality trimmed at Q25 with fastp and then assembled into clones with MiXCR by TCRdb, keeping productive beta chains. A single entry per CDR3 protein holds the most common genes and DNA from its merged rows. For this entry, the V and J calls and clone size follow TCRdb and not the study's own pipeline. Across this sample there are just over 600,000 distinct CDR3 sequences, with about 16% seen only once. The biggest ten clones account for under 20% of the sample.

The sample's time point label, decoded: newly diagnosed GD, antithyroid drugs for less than 3 months. For both TCR sequencing and RNA sequencing, RNA was extracted from PBMCs in TRIzol. The diagnosis of Graves' disease followed American Thyroid Association guidelines. Recruitment of patients was carried out at an endocrinology department in Xi'an, China. From each patient, around 9.3 milliliters of peripheral blood was collected into an EDTA anticoagulant tube. Ficoll Paque Plus density gradient separation was used to isolate PBMCs, and no further T cell sorting was done. An Agilent 2100 Bioanalyzer and agarose gel were used to check RNA quality, and a NanoDrop 2000 was used to measure RNA concentration. The sample was also linked to a second study, of T cells in Graves' hyperthyroidism and ophthalmopathy. Drawing on the second study: Graves' hyperthyroidism was defined as stable when no progression to ophthalmopathy occurred over 18 months of follow-up. The hyperthyroidism patients were between 18 and 65 years old and newly diagnosed, with a disease duration of less than 2 months. Any patient with an uncontrolled infection, another autoimmune disease, pregnancy or lactation was excluded. Diagnoses relied on clinical symptoms, serum thyroxine and TRAb, thyroid ultrasound and orbital computed tomography. A first-round RT-PCR of the TCR CDR3 used the HTBI primer set with the Qiagen OneStep RT-PCR kit. Blood samples also contained most of the expanded thyroid clonotypes (frequency above 0.001), which suggests that blood repertoires may reflect thyroid immune responses. A 13 V-J signature model separated ophthalmopathy from stable hyperthyroidism, with around 91% sensitivity and roughly 84% specificity in cross-validation and 80%/75% in testing. In validation, progression to ophthalmopathy was predicted by the model with nearly 71% sensitivity and 72% to 85% specificity, a median of 6.5 months before onset. TCR V-J signatures able to tell the groups apart were searched for in a discovery cohort of around 95 patients, of whom more than 40 had Graves' ophthalmopathy and more than 55 had stable Graves' hyperthyroidism. Prospective prediction of ophthalmopathy was tested in an independent validation cohort of 18 to 20 hyperthyroidism patients and around 16 patients who later progressed to ophthalmopathy. The 100 or so discovery patients were randomly split 7:3 into training and test sets. In several Graves' hyperthyroidism patients, the study also compared T-cell repertoires from thyroid tissue with T-cell repertoires from blood. Following sampling, methimazole starting at 30 mg daily was given to hyperthyroidism patients, and high-dose intravenous methylprednisolone was given to ophthalmopathy patients. Libraries were constructed in a second round of multiplex PCR, after which size selection and purification were performed. Paired-end sequencing of the libraries was performed with 100 bp reads on an Illumina HiSeq2000. Raw data were processed with SOAPnuke, discarding reads with adapters, uncalled bases, mean Phred below 15, or no exact constant-primer or identifier match. COPE v1.2.5 was used to merge the high-quality paired reads, and each unique nucleotide sequence was defined as a clonotype. MiTCR v1.1 was used to align clonotypes to the IMGT TRBV, TRBD and TRBJ reference segments. The analysis was restricted to V-J combinations with a frequency above 0.0001, which together covered roughly 99% of the repertoires. A TCS score was defined as the ratio between F50 (clonal expansion) and ExV (chaos), using BLOSUM62-based TCRdist between CDR3 peptides within each V-J. Welch's t-statistics and random forest reduced 500 to 550 V-J features to roughly 13, which were used in a naive Bayes classifier (R e1071). No statistical method was used to set the sample size in advance, and investigators knew the group allocation. According to the paper, TCR Vbeta CDR3 sequencing was carried out on about 140 peripheral blood samples, which came from approximately 43 ophthalmopathy, around 74 hyperthyroidism and roughly 17 progressor patients.

The sequence was obtained from a woman in her thirties with Graves disease. Donor details come from another sample of the same person, matched by shared clones. Source: peripheral blood mononuclear cells (PBMCs), taken at new diagnosis, from a patient treated with antithyroid drugs. The chain is made from TRBV28 and TRBJ2-1, with a weak D call of TRBD2 (6 bases match). For the CDR3, the sequence is CASKGGTSYNEQFF. The nucleotides are TGTGCCAGCAAGGGCGGGACGTCCTACAATGAGCAGTTCTTC. When the CDR3 is completed using the reference TRBV28 and TRBJ2-1 genes on either side, the full variable domain is DVKVTQSSRYLVKRTGEKVFLECVQDMDHENMFWYRQDPGLGLRLIYFSYDVKMKEKGDIPEGYSVSREKKERFSLILESASTNQTSMYLCASKGGTSYNEQFFGPGTRLTVL.